A single sample is the source of the 13 T cell receptor beta chains below, sequenced in a study of blood T cell repertoires in COVID-19. TCRdb's table, derived via immunoSEQ multiplex PCR, lists solely in-frame clones and lacks some. This sample has more than 45,000 clones, with about 86% found just once. The sequenced sample was peripheral blood. The receptors shown here come from a man older than 75 with COVID-19, enrolled during active disease.

The chain uses TRBV2 and TRBJ2-3, with a tentative D call TRBD1 (5 bases). Per the germline V gene, CDR1 is SNHLY and CDR2 is FYNNEI. Between the trimmed V and J ends, which lost 6 bases and 6 bases, there was a span of 13 bases. The CDR3 length is 13 residues. The CDR3, as DNA: TGTGCCAGCAGCCGAGAGACAGCGGATACGCAGTATTTT. Amino acid sequence: CASSRETADTQYF.

This clone was recorded a few times. The V call is TRBV5-4, the J call TRBJ2-4, with TRBD1 matching 7 bases. V gave up 0 bases and J gave up 6 bases; unmatched junction bases: 0. The germline V gene has CDR1 SGHNT and CDR2 YYREEE (reference sequence). The CDR3 runs 13 residues. CDR3 DNA: TGTGCCAGCAGCTTGGGGGACAGAAACATTCAGTACTTC. Protein sequence: CASSLGDRNIQYF.

The gene calls are TRBV29-1 and TRBJ2-7, with 10 positions matching TRBD1. J lost 1 base, V lost 5 bases, and 5 bases had no gene match. CDR1 is SQVTM, CDR2 ANQGSEA, per germline. There are 14 residues in the CDR3. The CDR3 loop reads CSVLQDRGSYEQYF. CDR3 nucleotide sequence: TGCAGCGTTCTGCAGGACAGGGGGTCCTACGAGCAGTACTTC.

The chain is built from TRBV27 and TRBJ1-1, with D unclear. Germline-derived CDR1 and CDR2 are MNHEY and SMNVEV (reference sequence). CDR3 length: 13 amino acids. The V gene lost 3 bases and the J gene lost 3 bases, with 8 bases spanning the gap. The CDR3 protein is CASSFWQDTEAFF. The DNA of the CDR3 is TGTGCCAGCAGTTTCTGGCAAGACACTGAAGCTTTCTTT.

V and J are TRBV2 and TRBJ1-5, with 8 bases matching TRBD1. There are 16 residues in the CDR3. Germline CDR1 and CDR2: SNHLY and FYNNEI. The V segment lost 6 bases and the J segment 2 bases; nucleotides outside the gene matches: 9. The chain's CDR3 is CASSPVTGGGNQPQHF. The DNA for the CDR3 is TGTGCCAGCAGCCCCGTAACAGGGGGAGGCAATCAGCCCCAGCATTTT.

The rearrangement joins TRBV19 to TRBJ1-5, with TRBD1 matching 7 bases. Per germline, CDR1 LNHDA and CDR2 SQIVND (reference sequence). The CDR3 length is 18 residues. V was pared by 4 bases and J by 0 bases, with 12 bases of the junction left unmatched. CDR3 coding DNA: TGTGCCAGTAGTAAGGCAGTCTCCGGGACAGATAGCAATCAGCCCCAGCATTTT. The encoded protein is CASSKAVSGTDSNQPQHF.

The rearrangement joins TRBV19 to TRBJ1-5; 7 positions match TRBD1. This CDR3 has 16 residues. The V and J ends lost 6 bases and 3 bases, in that order; junction bases with no gene match: 11. Germline-derived CDR1 and CDR2 are LNHDA and SQIVND (reference sequence). Written as DNA, the CDR3 is TGTGCCAGTAGGTACAGGGGCGGCTCACTCAATCAGCCCCAGCATTTT. It encodes CASRYRGGSLNQPQHF.

CDR3 sequence reads: CASSVDQGAGNTIYF. For the CDR3, the DNA is TGTGCCAGCAGCGTTGACCAGGGGGCTGGAAACACCATATATTTT. The V call is TRBV9, the J call TRBJ1-3; 7 positions match TRBD1. CDR3 length equals 15 residues. V lost 2 bases and J lost 2; bases outside the gene matches: 4. From germline, CDR1 is SGDLS and CDR2 YYNGEE.

The chain combines TRBV10-3 with TRBJ1-2; D not resolved. This CDR3 has 11 residues. V gave up 5 bases and J gave up 4 bases, with 5 bases separating them. Germline-derived CDR1 and CDR2 are ENHRY and SYGVKD. CDR3 sequence: CAISNSYGYTF. In DNA form, the CDR3 reads TGTGCCATCAGTAACAGCTATGGCTACACCTTC.

The CDR3 region has the DNA TGTGCCAGCAGTTCCGAGGCGGGGGGGAGGACTGAAGCTTTCTTT. Translated: CASSSEAGGRTEAFF. The chain recombines TRBV28 with TRBJ1-1; D is possibly TRBD1 (5 bases). V was clipped by 4 bases and J by 5 bases, with 17 bases between them. The germline gives CDR1 MDHEN, CDR2 SYDVKM. This CDR3 spans 15 amino acids.

The chain is built from TRBV19 and TRBJ1-3; possibly TRBD1 for D (6 bases). This CDR3 is built from 16 residues. The ends were cut back, 5 bases at V and 0 bases at J, with 14 bases in the middle. Germline CDR1 LNHDA, CDR2 SQIVND (reference sequence). Here the CDR3 reads CASSQGSPSSGNTIYF. CDR3 coding DNA: TGTGCCAGTAGTCAGGGGTCTCCGAGCTCTGGAAACACCATATATTTT.

This clone was seen a handful of times. The gene calls are TRBV27 and TRBJ1-2; D is undetermined. The CDR3 is 16 amino acids. The V gene's germline CDR1 is MNHEY and CDR2 SMNVEV (reference sequence). V lost 4 bases and J lost 0, with 15 bases in between. CDR3 sequence: CASSSAEGKTNYGYTF. CDR3 DNA sequence: TGTGCCAGCAGTTCAGCCGAGGGCAAAACTAACTATGGCTACACCTTC.

The chain has TRBV30 and TRBJ1-1; D is ambiguous. From germline, CDR1 is GTSNPN and CDR2 SVGIG (reference sequence). CDR3 length: 12 residues. V was clipped by 2 bases and J by 1 base, with 5 bases between them. CDR3 nucleotides: TGTGCCTGGAGTTCGGGGAACACTGAAGCTTTCTTT. The encoded protein is CAWSSGNTEAFF.